A single sample is the source of the 4 T cell receptor beta chains below, sequenced in a study of blood T cells in healthy people across ages. A sample-barcoded 5' primer and a J-beta primer mix were used in a second PCR of about 7 to 12 cycles. TCRdb itself ran the 5' RACE reads through MiXCR, one entry per CDR3 protein. The sample carries 780,000 or so distinct CDR3 sequences, around 25% recorded once. This same sample was also taken into another study, of T cells of mothers and their children.

Sequencing input: blood. The receptors shown here come from a boy younger than 18 in good health.

This clonotype was observed a few times. The chain couples TRBV29-1 to TRBJ2-1; 10 bases agree with TRBD1. Near its end, the DNA agrees better with TRBJ2-5, so the J call may be wrong. The length of the CDR3 is 12 residues. Germline V lookup: CDR1 SQVTM, CDR2 ANQGSEA. Here the CDR3 reads CSVGGQGGPQYF. Written as DNA, the CDR3 is TGCAGCGTTGGAGGACAGGGGGGCCCCCAGTACTTC.

CDR3 bases: TGCAGTGCTAGAAAACAAGTGGGGGCCTACGAGCAGTACTTC. Its translation: CSARKQVGAYEQYF. The chain joins TRBV20-1 to TRBJ2-5, with D perhaps given as TRBD1 or TRBD2 (5 bases each). The tail of the sequence fits TRBJ2-7 better, so the J call may be wrong. This CDR3 has 14 residues. Germline CDR1 is DFQATT and CDR2 is SNEGSKA (reference sequence).

This clonotype was observed a handful of times. The CDR3 DNA sequence: TGTGCCAGCAGTTACTCATTCGGGGAAACCTACGAGCAGTACTTC. Translated: CASSYSFGETYEQYF. The chain couples TRBV6-2 or TRBV6-3 to TRBJ2-7; maybe TRBD2 (5 bases). Trimming cost V 0 bases and J 2 bases, with 11 bases left between them. The germline gives CDR1 MNHEY, CDR2 SVGEGT. The CDR3 sequence is 15 residues long.

This chain links TRBV5-1 with TRBJ1-1; D is unresolved. The germline CDR1 and CDR2 sequences are SGHRS and YFSETQ. The CDR3 has 15 residues. The V end was cut by 1 base, the J end by 1 base, with 11 bases between. CDR3 residues: CASSLRSGGNTEAFF. The CDR3 nucleotides are TGCGCCAGCAGCTTGAGATCGGGAGGGAACACTGAAGCTTTCTTT.